Sequencing of this TCR beta chain was carried out in a study of lymphopenia after photon versus proton radiotherapy (dated by TCRdb to the late 2010s). Turning to the overall study: The immunological effects of photon versus proton radiation therapy were compared in patients with gastrointestinal tumors who developed high-grade lymphopenia. The study was designed to characterize how the impact on the immune system differs between the two radiation modalities. The cohort included over 15 patients with gastrointestinal tumors who developed lymphopenia after receiving either photon or proton therapy. Findings and caveats that apply to the study as a whole: Across the cohort, an inverse correlation was found between a larger post-nadir drop in TCR diversity and overall survival time among patients who died. During treatment, patients who received photon therapy lost naive T cells and TCR diversity and gained effector/memory populations, whereas patients who received proton therapy remained relatively stable. The survival association was assessed only in patients who died, and better survival with proton therapy was presented by the authors as a possibility rather than a demonstrated result. After the lymphocyte count nadir, repertoires from photon-treated patients showed oligoclonal expansion, particularly of CD8+ Temra cells, and this expansion drove the decline in diversity.

V is clipped by 8 bases and J by 2 bases, and the sequence between their germline boundaries is 16 bases long. Measured from the cysteine to the phenylalanine, the CDR3 is 15 residues long. CDR3 DNA is the only sequence kept; it has 45 bases, read in frame from the first base. CDR1 and CDR2 were assigned from the germline V gene as SNHLY and FYNNEI. To prepare the library, the immunoSEQ multiplex PCR assay was applied. Alongside multiparametric flow cytometry, deep sequencing of rearranged TCR beta loci was used to profile the T cell repertoires. TCRdb mirrors the immuneACCESS table, restricted to in-frame sequences. Some clones are absent from its copies; in checked studies, under half trace to an unresolved V gene, and the reason for the others is unknown. For this sample the table gives approximately 66,000 clones, of which around 87% were detected only once. The top ten clonotypes cover roughly 2.3% of the sample.

Turning to this clone: What this receptor recognizes is not known. Base qualities were left out, and no much larger clone turns up one base away.

Sequenced material: peripheral blood, taken from a patient treated with photon-based radiotherapy. The sequence derives from a man in his forties or fifties with gastric cancer. Recombination joined TRBV2 with TRBJ2-4, and perhaps TRBD1 as D gene, on 5 matching bases. The base sequence is TGTGCCAGCGTACAGGCTTCGACTTCCAAAAACATTCAGTACTTC. It translates as CASVQASTSKNIQYF.